The present T cell receptor (beta chain) was sequenced within a study of blood T cell repertoires in COVID-19. Study-wide background: PBMCs, B-cell-depleted T cells, or T cells were the source of the cDNA or gDNA that made up the material.

Original methodology: Estimates of nucleated cell counts were drawn from the amplification of reference gene primers. Method: immunoSEQ multiplex PCR; TCRdb's copy keeps in-frame clones and lacks some. The DNA was the basis for D and trimming; V, J and clone size are from that table. Seen here are 75,000 to 100,000 clones, 65% to 90% observed once, and the top ten hold over 15%. The germline gives CDR1 MNHNS, CDR2 SASEGT. The CDR3 length is 15 residues. V gave up 7 bases and J gave up 0 bases, with 16 bases separating them. This rearrangement joins TRBV6-1 to TRBJ2-7; D not certain. This TCR was recovered from a woman older than 75 with acute or convalescent COVID-19. The sequenced material came from peripheral blood. The CDR3 loop is CASTTTSTLSYEQYF. The CDR3 coding sequence is TGTGCCAGCACCACAACTTCGACACTCTCCTACGAGCAGTACTTC.